This TCR beta chain was captured in a study of cytomegalovirus exposure and HLA in healthy donors (dated by TCRdb to about 2017). A note on the overall study: According to an earlier analysis of a few hundred of the donors, 200 million or so T cells yielded 117 million unique TCR beta sequences and roughly 280 Gb of sequence data. Roughly 320 gigabases of sequencing data and around 80 million unique TCR sequences made up an early release that covered 500 to 650 HLA-typed donors. The genetic ancestry cluster associated with self-reported Caucasian donors included around four fifths of the 350 to 500 genotyped donors. The study was designed to test whether signatures of past pathogen exposure could be identified by cataloging public T cell receptors. The study profiled the T cell repertoires of approximately 700 subjects by immunosequencing and related them to cytomegalovirus serostatus. Along with the approximately 700-subject first cohort, a separate validation cohort of 120 different subjects was used. To predict cytomegalovirus infection status, the study combined high-throughput TCR immunosequencing, statistical association of individual TCRs with disease status, and machine learning. A later analysis re-analyzed previously published TCR beta repertoires from roughly 600 donors and added high-resolution HLA genotyping to study TCR occurrence patterns. Rather than drawing on any new phenotypic data, the later analysis identified candidate immune exposures from TCR beta sequences and the way those sequences occurred across donors. An earlier analysis of 450 to 750 of the donors used high-throughput TCR beta sequencing to judge whether each TCR beta V gene segment behaved as functional or pseudogenic. Donor age, sex, ethnicity and CMV serostatus were compiled alongside the repertoire data. A later genetic analysis took genome-wide SNP genotypes for about 55% of the roughly 670 donors and used that subset as a discovery cohort. All discovery cohort repertoires had been generated on a single sequencing platform. HLA typing covered class I and class II loci at four-digit resolution. The number of donors typed differed by locus, with about 629-640 for A, B, C, DRB1 and DQB1, more than 500 for DQA1, under 610 for DPA1, and 472 for DPB1. Roughly five DR-DQ haplotypes were handled as single units for association and clustering because linkage in the cohort was strong. Among about 400 genotyped donors of the cohort, an average of approximately 220,000 unique TCR beta nucleotide sequences was sequenced per donor, of which approximately 19% were non-productive.

Overall study outcomes, separate from this receptor: Because some donors lacked HLA typing at each locus, the association tests relied only on the typed subset. In a later genetic analysis, fewer N-insertions in productive TCRs were reported among donors in an Asian-associated ancestry cluster than the roughly 700-donor mean. The presence/absence analyses assumed that sequencing depth was roughly uniform across donors, and that assumption may not be true. In a later analysis, most CMV-associated TCR beta chains were found to appear HLA-restricted, with HLA associations seemingly driven largely by CMV exposure. In an earlier analysis of around 500 of the donors, most TCR beta V segments appeared in productive rearrangements about 87% or about 30% of the time, broadly matching IMGT annotations. Across donors, most TCR sequences were observed very rarely, whereas some public TCRs were present in many individuals. According to a later analysis, TCR association rates differed among HLA loci, with DRB1 alleles showing the most associated TCRs and HLA-C alleles showing the fewest. The authors suggested that the approach could potentially be extended to other disease states and immunological phenotypes. Immune exposure information for the cohort was limited to CMV serostatus. The study listed 150 to 200 TCR beta chains as associated with cytomegalovirus. Specific HLA alleles were associated with 15,000 to 20,000 TCR beta sequences at a false discovery rate of 0.05 in a later analysis. A cluster of highly shared sequence variants was judged likely to be a technical artifact of the sequencing pipeline. Approximately 16 rarely observed V segments, including chromosome 9 orphons, were excluded from the earlier analysis of approximately 500 of the donors because counts were too low. Cytomegalovirus status was reported to be diagnosed by the classifier with high specificity and sensitivity in both the original and validation cohorts. A later analysis reported that several top co-occurrence clusters appeared linked to parvovirus B19, influenza, CMV and Epstein-Barr virus. A later analysis found that HLA-associated TCR beta chains were more clonally expanded and had lower generation probabilities than equally common non-associated chains. A further reported finding was that TCR beta sequences accurately predicted the HLA-A and HLA-B alleles for most subjects in the first cohort. In vitro tests confirmed that a few of the cytomegalovirus-associated TCR beta chains recognize cytomegalovirus antigens. V-gene and J-gene trimming of TCR beta chains was associated with a missense DCLRE1C variant in a later genetic analysis, and the association was replicated in an independent cohort. Strong co-occurrence of HLA alleles, especially DR and DQ, made assigning TCR associations to individual alleles difficult. Correlated functional status among segregating V segments might be attributable to linkage disequilibrium, but an unknown experimental factor could not be ruled out. The cohort was sequenced for TCR beta chains only, and without alpha or paired-chain data the features that could be detected were limited. Because the 87-base-pair reads could not distinguish some IMGT-functional V segments, including TRBV6-2 and TRBV6-3, those segments were excluded.

Comment on this clone: Its specific antigen is unknown. No base qualities exist here, and no much larger clone lies one base off it.

The cohort consisted of 670 or so healthy bone marrow donors. At the time of sampling, all cohort members were nominally healthy, though unrecorded immune exposures were likely present. The donor was CMV seropositive and was included in the group of 270 or so seropositive cohort members. A peripheral blood sample was provided by each donor, and peripheral blood mononuclear cells were used for TCR beta sequencing. Genomic DNA extraction from the blood cell samples was performed with the Qiagen DNeasy Blood Extraction Kit. The library was prepared using the immunoSEQ multiplex PCR assay. A mixture of 60 forward primers for TCR Vbeta segments and 13 reverse primers for TCR Jbeta segments was used in the multiplex PCR. Amplification of the CDR3 region of rearranged TCR beta genes was performed with a multiplex PCR assay on genomic DNA. Amplified TCR beta libraries were sequenced as 87-base-pair reads on the Illumina HiSeq System. Concerning the study's data processing: In a later analysis, around 80 million unique TCR beta chains were counted across the 650 to 750 repertoires, and approximately 9.9 million of these chains were shared by at least two donors. A nearest-neighbor algorithm error-corrected the raw reads and collapsed the reads into unique sequences, merging closely related sequences to remove PCR and sequencing errors. V, D and J gene segments were assigned by aligning CDR3 sequences to IMGT reference sequences. Each retained sequence needed at least a six-nucleotide match to both a V gene segment and a J gene segment. A rearrangement was called productive if the CDR3 had no stop codons and remained in frame with V and J, and every other rearrangement was called non-productive. CDR3 was defined by IMGT convention, running from the second conserved V-encoded cysteine to the conserved J-encoded phenylalanine. Sequences without an unambiguous match to a single V gene segment were excluded from the earlier analysis of almost 600 of the donors. An earlier analysis of almost 600 of the donors classified V segments as functional when productive rearrangements were above 56.7% and as segregating when the standard deviation between donors was above 5%. A statistical classification framework was developed to diagnose cytomegalovirus status using the catalog of TCR beta chain sequences. A later analysis assigned V and J genes by comparing TCR nucleotide sequences with IMGT/GENE-DB human TR gene sequences. In a later analysis, CDR3 sequences and most-parsimonious VDJ recombination scenarios were assigned using the TCRdist pipeline. In a later analysis, every TCR beta chain was defined by the combination of its CDR3 amino acid sequence and its V-gene family, and reads without a unique V-gene family were dropped. To address suspected cross-contamination and a sequencing artifact, a later analysis removed 450 to 700 highly shared, low-generation-probability nucleotide sequences. A later analysis calculated a clonal expansion index for each public chain from normalized within-repertoire ranks of inferred template counts. Generation probabilities in a later analysis came from a VDJ recombination model fitted to out-of-frame rearrangements, and those results were checked against IGoR. A later analysis scored TCR-TCR, TCR-HLA and TCR-CMV co-occurrence with hypergeometric tests, applying a repertoire-size bias correction to TCR pairs. In a later analysis, false discovery rates were estimated by permuting HLA or CMV assignments 20 times. In a later analysis, co-occurring TCRs were grouped using DBSCAN, and TCRdist sequence similarity was added for clustering within HLA-allele-positive subsets. Repertoires with fewer than 30,000 or more than 120,000 public chains, plus five repertoires with anomalous nucleotide sharing, were excluded from co-occurrence clustering. This immuneACCESS table, as held by TCRdb, lists in-frame sequences with V and J called but not all clones. Of the missing ones, under half trace to an unresolved V gene in checked studies; the others have no known cause. The V and J calls and clone size come from that table; D and trimming were worked out from the DNA. In this sample the table shows just under 95,000 clones, under 85% of which occur a single time. The leading ten clones occupy 6.5% to 8% of the sample.

The germline V gene yields MNHNS for CDR1 and SASEGT for CDR2. Relative to germline, V is 5 bases shorter and J is 2 bases shorter, with 14 bases between their ends. From the cysteine up to the phenylalanine, the CDR3 has a length of 15 residues. Only the CDR3 DNA is retained, 45 bases long and in frame from the first base. This TCR was sampled from a man over 45 in good health and CMV-seropositive. The specimen was PBMCs. This chain is built from TRBV6-1 and TRBJ2-3; the D gene assignment is ambiguous. The CDR3 protein: CASSRTSSLTDTQYF. Here is the DNA: TGTGCCAGCAGTAGAACTTCCTCCCTCACAGATACGCAGTATTTT.